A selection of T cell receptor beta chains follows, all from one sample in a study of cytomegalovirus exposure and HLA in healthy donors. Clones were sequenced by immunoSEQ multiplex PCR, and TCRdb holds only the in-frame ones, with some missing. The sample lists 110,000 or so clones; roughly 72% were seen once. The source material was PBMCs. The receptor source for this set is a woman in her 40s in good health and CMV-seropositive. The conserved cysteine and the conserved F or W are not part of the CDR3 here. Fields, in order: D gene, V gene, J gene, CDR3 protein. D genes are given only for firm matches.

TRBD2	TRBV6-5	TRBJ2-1	ASRAGAYNEQF
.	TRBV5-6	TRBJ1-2	ASSVQGIHRYGYT
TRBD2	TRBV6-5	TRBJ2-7	ASSYGWPAGTYEQY
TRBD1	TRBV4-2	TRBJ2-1	ASSPRGAGTGGLQWEQF
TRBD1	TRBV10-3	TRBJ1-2	AITAAGTGPKGYT
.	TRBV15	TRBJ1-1	ATSRAGFMNTEAF
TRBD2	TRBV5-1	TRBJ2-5	ASSFERGETQY
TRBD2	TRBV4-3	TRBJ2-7	ASSQESPGWGGSVYEQY
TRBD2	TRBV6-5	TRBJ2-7	ASTARGGVYEQY
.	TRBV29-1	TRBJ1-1	SVAQNRVLDTEAF
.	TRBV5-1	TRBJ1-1	ASSLGSLNTEAF
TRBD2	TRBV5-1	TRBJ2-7	ASSFLAGSAYEQY
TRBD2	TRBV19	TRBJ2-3	ASSTPTSGIDTQY
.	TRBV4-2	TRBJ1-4	ASSQITGHNEKLF
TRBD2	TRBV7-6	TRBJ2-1	ASSLKLAESSYNEQF
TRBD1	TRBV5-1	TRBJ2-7	ASSSGTGHFREQY
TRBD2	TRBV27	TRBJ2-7	ASIGTTSYEQY
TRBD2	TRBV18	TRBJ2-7	ASSPPRTSGRYLYEQY
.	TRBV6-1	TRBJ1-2	ASSEASGVGGYT
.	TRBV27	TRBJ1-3	ASSNGPGGTIY
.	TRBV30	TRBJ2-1	AWSSGFTEQF
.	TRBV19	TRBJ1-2	ASSPDRRGGYT
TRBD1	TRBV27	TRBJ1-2	ASSSRDRGRRYT
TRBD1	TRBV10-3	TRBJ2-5	AISVGTGVQETQY
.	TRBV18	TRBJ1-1	ASSPPSRTEAF
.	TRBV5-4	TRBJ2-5	ASSSAGTRRETQY
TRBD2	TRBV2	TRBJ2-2	ASTLAGPAGELF
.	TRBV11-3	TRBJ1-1	ASSLNSLGVNTEAF
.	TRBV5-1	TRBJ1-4	ASSSDVSGGEKLF
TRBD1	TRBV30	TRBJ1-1	AWSVSAGGEAF
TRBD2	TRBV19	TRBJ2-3	ASSTRLAKAQY
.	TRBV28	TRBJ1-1	ASGLGGSNTEAF
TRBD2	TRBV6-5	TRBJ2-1	ASRETGGRQF
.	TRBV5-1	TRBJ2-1	ASSDQTPGAGYNEQF
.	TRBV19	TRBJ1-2	ASGTSNYGYT
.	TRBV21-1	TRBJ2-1	ASSKEGGRLAGNNEQF
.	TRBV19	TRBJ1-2	ASSIIGFYGYT
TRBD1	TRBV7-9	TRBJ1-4	ASSLGPGTGNEKLF
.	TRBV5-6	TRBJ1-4	ASDKVNEKLF
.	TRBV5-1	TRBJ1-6	ASSQGTAGHNSPLH
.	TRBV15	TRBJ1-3	ATRANRNTIY
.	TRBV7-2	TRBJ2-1	ASSLEGDSYNEQF
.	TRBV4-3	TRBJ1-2	ASSITGNSRYGYT
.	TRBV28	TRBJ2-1	ASSPTNDRSSYNEQF
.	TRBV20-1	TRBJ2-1	SAGGNNEQF
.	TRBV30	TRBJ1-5	AWRSIGGFQPQH
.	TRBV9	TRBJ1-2	ASSVVGSPQVADNYGYT
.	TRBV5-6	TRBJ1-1	ASSLARDGLGTEAF
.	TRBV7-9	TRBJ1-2	ASSIRTVANYGYT
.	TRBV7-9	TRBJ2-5	ASSSIQETQY
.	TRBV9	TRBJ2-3	ASSVGGLTDTQY
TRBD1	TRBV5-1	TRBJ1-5	ASSLGQGTGQPQH
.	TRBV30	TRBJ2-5	AWSAGLGAKTQY
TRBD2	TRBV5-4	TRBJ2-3	ASSSRGGGQPITDTQY
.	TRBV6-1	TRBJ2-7	ASGRSGFYEQY
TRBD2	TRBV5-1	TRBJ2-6	ASSWGEGEVSGANVLT
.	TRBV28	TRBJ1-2	ASSLSTGANYGYT
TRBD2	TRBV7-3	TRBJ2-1	ASSSGRANEQF
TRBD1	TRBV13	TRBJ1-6	ASSKTGSRSPLH